Listed here is a single T cell receptor beta chain. This was a deep-level run. In the authors' workflow: Junction-only immunoSEQ sequences carried no quality scores, so filtering differed. Libraries were prepared by immunoSEQ multiplex PCR; TCRdb keeps only in-frame clonotypes and omits some of them. V and J calls and clone size are those listed in that table; D and trimming were worked out from the DNA. The sample records millions of clones, around 93% being singletons. This sample is part of a study of shared clonotypes between healthy human individuals. Looking at the study overall: Plates per donor: three CD4 naive, three CD4 memory, two CD8 naive, one CD8 memory.

Only CD45RO-negative cells positively selected for CCR7 counted as naive CD8 cells, so terminally differentiated effector memory CD45RA+ cells were excluded. Sequencing was done on a sample of naive CD8+ T cells from PBMCs. The clonotype comes from a man aged 18-30 years in good health. Some clones in this sample may be carry-over from other donors' samples.

The DNA for the CDR3 is TGTGCCAGTTTGGACAGTTTATTTAGCAATCAGCCCCAGCATTTT. Protein sequence: CASLDSLFSNQPQHF. The chain couples TRBV19 to TRBJ1-5; D possibly corresponds to TRBD1 (6 bases). Germline-derived CDR1 and CDR2 are LNHDA and SQIVND (reference sequence). The CDR3 loop spans 15 amino acids. Trimming shortened V by 8 bases and J by 0 bases, and 14 bases separated the two germline ends.